The 17 T cell receptor beta chains listed next were all sequenced from one sample in a study of vaccination and CD4 T cells after COVID-19. Noted treatment: approximately 10-day PBMC culture with coronavirus spike peptide pools or control peptides (ViraFEST assay). These receptors are not linked to any known antigen. With the Oncomine TCR Beta short-read assay, DNA from cultured CD4+ T cells was sequenced. A single record per CDR3 protein comes from TCRdb applying MiXCR to the PCR reads. This table holds more than 14,000 distinct CDR3 sequences, around half found once. Sample: cultured CD4+ T cells from blood, taken after SARS-CoV-2 vaccination. Source of these receptors: a human donor with COVID-19.

This chain uses TRBV2 with TRBJ2-5; D possibly corresponds to TRBD1 (5 bases). The CDR3 extends over 11 amino acids. Germline CDR1 is SNHLY and CDR2 is FYNNEI. Trimming took off 6 bases at V and 5 bases at J, with 7 bases between the two ends. The CDR3 region has the DNA TGTGCCAGCAGGGGGCTTGAGACCCAGTACTTC. Translated: CASRGLETQYF.

The V call is TRBV10-3, the J call TRBJ2-7; no clear D. The CDR3 spans 15 residues. Looked up from germline, CDR1 is ENHRY and CDR2 is SYGVKD. The V gene lost 1 base and the J gene lost 6 bases, with 16 bases spanning the gap. Here the CDR3 reads CAISEFLPKGFEQYF. Here the CDR3 DNA reads TGTGCCATCAGTGAGTTCCTTCCTAAGGGATTCGAGCAGTACTTC.

The J gene is TRBJ1-1, the V gene TRBV20-1, with TRBD1 as a possible D gene (6 bases). Germline CDR1 reads DFQATT; CDR2 reads SNEGSKA (reference sequence). The CDR3 sequence is 15 residues long. V was shortened by 2 bases and J by 7 bases, with 20 bases between the two germline ends. In DNA, the CDR3 is TGCAGTGCTAGAAGGGGTGGGGGCGGATCCAGTGAAGCTTTCTTT. Its protein product is CSARRGGGGSSEAFF.

CDR3 sequence reads: CASSLSDIQETQYF. The CDR3 nucleotides are TGTGCCAGCAGCTTATCCGACATCCAAGAGACCCAGTACTTC. The chain uses TRBV7-6 and TRBJ2-5; no clear D. V lost 2 bases to trimming and J lost 1 base, with 8 bases between them. Germline V gene sequence: CDR1 SGHVS, CDR2 FNYEAQ. CDR3 length: 14 residues.

This clonotype occurred a few times. The chain recombines TRBV11-2 with TRBJ2-7, with D maybe TRBD1 (6 bases). The CDR3 is made up of 13 amino acids. From germline, CDR1 is SGHAT and CDR2 FQNNGV. Trimming took off 5 bases at V and 4 bases at J, with 12 bases between the two ends. The CDR3: CASSAGELYEQYF. CDR3 sequence (DNA): TGTGCCAGCAGCGCAGGGGAGTTGTACGAGCAGTACTTC.

This rearrangement joins TRBV5-1 to TRBJ2-7, with 9 positions matching TRBD1. From germline, CDR1 is SGHRS and CDR2 YFSETQ. With V trimmed by 4 bases and J by 3 bases, 5 bases remained unmatched. This CDR3 has 14 residues. The CDR3 is CASSTQTGGYEQYF. The CDR3 DNA sequence: TGCGCCAGCAGCACGCAGACAGGGGGCTACGAGCAGTACTTC.

V gene TRBV27 combines with J gene TRBJ1-4, with a possible D match to TRBD1 (6 bases). Germline assignment: CDR1 MNHEY and CDR2 SMNVEV (reference sequence). With 6 bases removed from V and 4 bases from J, the gap between germline ends came to 15 bases. CDR3 size: 15 residues. The CDR3 is CASRGAGANNEKLFF. CDR3 bases: TGTGCCAGCAGGGGAGCAGGGGCCAATAATGAAAAACTGTTTTTT.

The rearrangement uses TRBV5-1 and TRBJ1-6, with unresolved D. CDR3 size: 12 residues. Germline loops: CDR1 SGHRS, CDR2 YFSETQ. V lost 0 bases to trimming and J lost 7 bases, with 2 bases between them. The CDR3 loop reads CASSLENSPLHF. CDR3 DNA sequence: TGCGCCAGCAGCTTGGAGAATTCACCCCTCCACTTT.

DNA of the CDR3: TGTGCCAGCTACCAGACAGGGCTGTCGAGCAATCAGCCCCAGCATTTT. It encodes CASYQTGLSSNQPQHF. V is TRBV6-1 and J is TRBJ1-5; 7 nucleotides line up with TRBD1. The CDR3 totals 16 residues. The germline V gene encodes CDR1 MNHNS and CDR2 SASEGT. V trimming: 8 bases; J trimming: 1 base; junction bases outside the gene matches: 11.

The gene calls are TRBV6-2 or TRBV6-3 and TRBJ1-2; D is undetermined. CDR1 MNHEY and CDR2 SVGEGT come from the germline V gene. V was clipped by 5 bases and J by 4 bases, with 14 bases between them. The CDR3 contains 14 residues. This chain's CDR3 is CASSTHDQSYGYTF. For the CDR3, the DNA is TGTGCCAGCAGTACTCACGATCAGTCCTATGGCTACACCTTC.

This clonotype turned up a few times. In nucleotides, the CDR3 is TGCAGTGCGAGGCAGTCCGACTATGGCTACACCTTC. It yields the protein CSARQSDYGYTF. The gene calls are TRBV20-1 and TRBJ1-2; D remains unclear. The CDR3 contains 12 residues. CDR1 and CDR2 (germline): DFQATT, SNEGSKA (reference sequence). Trimming removed 6 bases from V and 3 bases from J, with 11 bases in between.

The V and J genes are TRBV5-1 and TRBJ2-5; TRBD2 matches at 8 bases. This CDR3 region has 17 residues. Trimming took 2 bases from V and 3 from J; bases not matched to a gene: 12. CDR1 and CDR2 from the germline V gene are SGHRS and YFSETQ. The CDR3 is CASSFLGSGGLKETQYF. CDR3 bases: TGCGCCAGCAGCTTCCTGGGCAGCGGGGGACTAAAAGAGACCCAGTACTTC.

The sample holds one count of this clonotype. The chain links TRBV25-1 to TRBJ1-4; D gene unclear. CDR1 is MGHDK, CDR2 SYGVNS, per germline. V was cut by 2 bases and J by 5 bases, with 15 bases left in between. CDR3 length: 16 residues. CDR3 region: CASSEHRTVSNEKLFF. CDR3 coding DNA: TGTGCCAGCAGTGAACACCGAACAGTCTCCAATGAAAAACTGTTTTTT.

The rearrangement links TRBV27 to TRBJ1-5, with 9 bases identical to TRBD1. Losses at the gene ends were 5 bases for V and 4 bases for J; bases not matched to a gene: 3. CDR1 is MNHEY, CDR2 SMNVEV, per germline (reference sequence). The CDR3 loop spans 14 amino acids. The CDR3 DNA reads TGTGCCAGCAGTACCGGGACAGGGAATCAGCCCCAGCATTTT. Translated: CASSTGTGNQPQHF.

The chain uses TRBV20-1 and TRBJ2-2, with a possible D match to TRBD1 (5 bases). The germline V gene has CDR1 DFQATT and CDR2 SNEGSKA (reference sequence). The CDR3 totals 15 residues. Trimming took 0 bases from V and 5 from J, leaving 13 bases between them. CDR3 nucleotides: TGCAGTGCTAGAGATCAGTACAGGTTAACCGGGGAGCTGTTTTTT. This sequence encodes CSARDQYRLTGELFF.

The chain links TRBV18 to TRBJ1-5; D unresolved. Germline assignment: CDR1 KGHSH and CDR2 LQKENI. The V gene lost 1 base and the J gene lost 7 bases, with 11 bases spanning the gap. The CDR3 spans 14 residues. CDR3: CASSPLGDQQPQHF. As DNA, the CDR3 is TGTGCCAGCTCACCACTCGGGGATCAGCAGCCCCAGCATTTT.

The V and J genes are TRBV6-1 and TRBJ1-1; 8 nucleotides agree with TRBD1. CDR3 length: 15 amino acids. CDR1 MNHNS and CDR2 SASEGT come from the germline V gene. The V gene end was trimmed by 5 bases and the J gene end by 3 bases; junction bases not matched to a gene: 8. CDR3: CASSLRTGMDTEAFF. The CDR3 nucleotides read TGTGCCAGCAGTCTCCGGACAGGGATGGACACTGAAGCTTTCTTT.